A single T cell receptor (beta chain) is shown here with its context. Germline CDR1 SGHVS, CDR2 FQNEAQ. The CDR3 has 15 residues. The V and J ends lost 4 bases and 9 bases respectively, with 16 bases between them. The record originates from a study of graft-versus-host responses after intestinal transplantation. Graft samples were processed, releasing intraepithelial and lamina propria lymphocytes. The repertoire was sequenced with immunoSEQ multiplex PCR; TCRdb's copy has only in-frame clones and lacks some. Of 4,000 to 5,500 clones listed, around 80% are singletons. The chain carries TRBV7-8 and TRBJ1-6, with D perhaps matching TRBD1 (6 bases). This receptor was identified in a human patient who received an intestinal transplant, so some T cells may come from the graft donor. Source: ileum tissue, taken around 120 days after intestinal transplantation. The CDR3, as DNA: TGTGCCAGCAGCTCCCTTCGGGGGCATCGTTCACCCCTCCACTTT. Translated, it gives CASSSLRGHRSPLHF.